The 22 T cell receptor beta chains below come from one sample, sequenced in a study of regulatory T cells in long-lasting Graves disease. Time point defined: persistent/refractory GD, antithyroid drugs over 5 years with positive TRAb. PBMC-derived RNA was used for the TCR library. The authors built TCR beta libraries using iRepertoire HTBI primers and Arm-PCR of CDR3 regions. TCRdb reanalysed the multiplex PCR reads using MiXCR and keeps one entry per CDR3 protein. The data contain 400,000 to 500,000 distinct CDR3 sequences, about 20% of them singletons. The specimen was peripheral blood mononuclear cells (PBMCs), collected when the disease was refractory, from a patient treated with antithyroid drugs. These receptors all come from a female donor with Graves disease.

This clonotype was seen repeatedly, ten times or more. This sequence joins TRBV7-9 and TRBJ2-5; maybe TRBD1 (5 bases). The CDR3 contains 14 residues. From germline, CDR1 is SEHNR and CDR2 FQNEAQ (reference sequence). V was shortened by 2 bases and J by 5 bases, with 12 bases between the two germline ends. CDR3 protein: CASSLTSGYETQYF. Written as DNA, the CDR3 is TGTGCCAGCAGCTTAACTTCAGGGTACGAGACCCAGTACTTC.

This clonotype was counted ten times or more. The chain combines TRBV20-1 with TRBJ2-7, with D perhaps given as TRBD1 or TRBD2 (5 bases each). Trimming shortened V by 3 bases and J by 3 bases, and 15 bases separated the two germline ends. The CDR3 has 14 residues. Germline CDR1 reads DFQATT; CDR2 reads SNEGSKA (reference sequence). CDR3 nucleotide sequence: TGCAGTGCTAGTTCCTTCGGGACCTTCTACGAGCAGTACTTC. Protein sequence: CSASSFGTFYEQYF.

This clonotype was recorded at least ten times. This chain uses TRBV12-3 or TRBV12-4 with TRBJ1-6, with 7 bases matching TRBD1. This CDR3 spans 14 amino acids. The V segment lost 6 bases and the J segment 6 bases; nucleotides outside the gene matches: 5. The CDR3 region has the DNA TGTGCCAGCAGCCCAGGGGGGTTTAATTCACCCCTCCACTTT. This encodes CASSPGGFNSPLHF.

In this sample, this clonotype turned up many times. This chain links TRBV10-2 with TRBJ2-5, with 7 bases identical to TRBD2. This CDR3 region has 14 residues. Germline V gene lookup returns CDR1 WSHSY and CDR2 SAAADI. Trimming removed 2 bases from V and 5 bases from J; junction bases left unmatched: 5. This chain's CDR3 is CASSEAGVVETQYF. The CDR3 region has the DNA TGCGCCAGCAGTGAGGCGGGAGTAGTGGAGACCCAGTACTTC.

This clonotype showed up many times. J is TRBJ2-5 and V is TRBV11-2, with 7 nucleotides matching TRBD1. Germline CDR1 is SGHAT and CDR2 is FQNNGV. V shed 5 bases, J shed 2 bases, and the junction held 5 bases outside the gene matches. The CDR3 length is 14 residues. CDR3 residues: CASSPDRAQETQYF. The CDR3 DNA sequence: TGTGCCAGCAGCCCCGACAGGGCTCAAGAGACCCAGTACTTC.

This clonotype was detected a few times. The V and J genes are TRBV5-5 and TRBJ1-1; no clear D gene. There are 15 residues in the CDR3. CDR1 is SGHKS and CDR2 is YYEKEE in the germline V gene (reference sequence). The ends were cut back, 3 bases at V and 0 bases at J, with 12 bases in the middle. This CDR3 is CASSSRPGMNTEAFF. The CDR3 DNA reads TGTGCCAGCAGCTCCCGCCCCGGGATGAACACTGAAGCTTTCTTT.

This clonotype was observed once. The chain couples TRBV27 to TRBJ2-5, with a possible D match to TRBD1 (5 bases). V lost 6 bases, J lost 5 bases, and 13 bases lay in between. Per the germline V gene, CDR1 is MNHEY and CDR2 is SMNVEV (reference sequence). The CDR3 consists of 13 residues. The CDR3 here is CASSSRVTETQYF. CDR3 DNA: TGTGCCAGCAGCTCCAGGGTTACGGAGACCCAGTACTTC.

In its sample, this clonotype was seen many times. The rearrangement uses TRBV9 and TRBJ1-6; D gene ambiguous. In germline, CDR1 is SGDLS, CDR2 YYNGEE. The V end was cut by 3 bases, the J end by 8 bases, with 9 bases between. The CDR3 spans 13 residues. The CDR3, as DNA: TGTGCCAGCAGCGCCCTCGTCCATTCACCCCTCCACTTT. The encoded protein is CASSALVHSPLHF.

The chain is built from TRBV28 and TRBJ2-3; D gene unclear. CDR1 is MDHEN and CDR2 is SYDVKM in the germline V gene. V was pared by 3 bases and J by 0 bases, with 10 bases between. The CDR3 totals 15 residues. The CDR3: CASSFLGDSTDTQYF. The CDR3 coding sequence is TGTGCCAGCAGTTTCCTAGGTGATAGCACAGATACGCAGTATTTT.

In its sample, this clonotype was seen many times. The CDR3 is CAISEQAGPEQYF. CDR3 nucleotides: TGTGCCATCAGTGAGCAAGCAGGCCCCGAGCAGTACTTC. This chain links TRBV10-3 with TRBJ2-7; D gene unclear. The CDR3 covers 13 residues. CDR1 is ENHRY and CDR2 is SYGVKD in the germline V gene. V was clipped by 2 bases and J by 6 bases, with 11 bases between them.

There are many counts of this clonotype. The genes are TRBV28 and TRBJ2-2, with D possibly TRBD1 on 6 matching bases. The CDR3 length is 14 residues. With 4 bases removed from V and 1 base from J, the gap between germline ends came to 7 bases. Germline V gene sequence: CDR1 MDHEN, CDR2 SYDVKM. CDR3 DNA sequence: TGTGCCAGCAGTTCGACAGGGAACACCGGGGAGCTGTTTTTT. Its translation: CASSSTGNTGELFF.

This clonotype has just a few counts. This chain uses TRBV30 with TRBJ1-2, with a weak D call TRBD1 (5 bases). There are 11 residues in the CDR3. Germline CDR1 reads GTSNPN; CDR2 reads SVGIG (reference sequence). Trimming shortened V by 2 bases and J by 6 bases, and 7 bases separated the two germline ends. CDR3 coding DNA: TGTGCCTGGAGTCCGGGGCATGGCTACACCTTC. It specifies CAWSPGHGYTF.

This clonotype was counted many times. The chain carries TRBV12-3 or TRBV12-4 and TRBJ1-1; the D gene is possibly TRBD1 (5 bases). Trimming left V 5 bases short and J 11 bases short, with 18 bases between. This CDR3 has 13 amino acids. The CDR3 sequence is CASSEQAGQEAFF. In DNA, the CDR3 is TGTGCCAGCAGTGAACAGGCAGGTCAAGAGGCTTTCTTT.

This chain uses TRBV30 with TRBJ2-1; 9 nucleotides align to TRBD2. The CDR3 spans 14 residues. Germline-derived CDR1 and CDR2 are GTSNPN and SVGIG (reference sequence). The V gene end was trimmed by 4 bases and the J gene end by 9 bases; junction bases not matched to a gene: 10. The CDR3 reads CAWIRVAGVGEQFF. DNA for the CDR3: TGTGCCTGGATCAGGGTAGCGGGGGTAGGTGAGCAGTTCTTC.

This chain joins TRBV7-9 and TRBJ1-4; unclear D gene. Germline V lookup: CDR1 SEHNR, CDR2 FQNEAQ (reference sequence). The V gene lost 1 base and the J gene lost 3 bases, with 6 bases spanning the gap. The CDR3 loop spans 14 amino acids. The CDR3 nucleotides read TGTGCCAGCAGCTTAGGTGGATCTAATGAAAAACTGTTTTTT. This encodes CASSLGGSNEKLFF. The full variable domain, its missing parts supplied by reference TRBV7-9 and TRBJ1-4, is DTGVSQNPRHKITKRGQNVTFRCDPISEHNRLYWYRQTLGQGPEFLTYFQNEAQLEKSRLLSDRFSAERPKGSFSTLEIQRTEQGDSAMYLCASSLGGSNEKLFFGSGTQLSVL.

The chain is built from TRBV2 and TRBJ2-1, with TRBD2 as a possible D gene (6 bases). CDR1 and CDR2 (germline): SNHLY, FYNNEI. The CDR3 spans 15 residues. V lost 7 bases and J lost 2, with 15 bases in between. CDR3: CASIRRERAYNEQFF. The CDR3 DNA sequence: TGTGCCAGCATCAGAAGGGAGCGGGCCTACAATGAGCAGTTCTTC.

This clonotype was counted only a few times. This chain uses TRBV20-1 with TRBJ2-1, with TRBD2 matching 9 bases. In germline, CDR1 is DFQATT, CDR2 SNEGSKA (reference sequence). The trim removed 4 bases at V and 7 bases at J, leaving 8 bases unmatched. The CDR3 is made up of 14 amino acids. The CDR3, as DNA: TGCAGTGCTATTAGCGGGGGCGCGATTAATGAGCAGTTCTTC. This codes for CSAISGGAINEQFF.

This clonotype was observed a few times. This chain links TRBV6-2 or TRBV6-3 with TRBJ1-5; D remains unclear. Germline V gene data show CDR1 as MNHEY and CDR2 as SVGEGT. This CDR3 has 14 residues. Trimming stripped 4 bases from V and 9 bases from J, with 16 bases between. The CDR3 nucleotides read TGTGCCAGCAGTTCCCCGACGGGTAGCGGGCCCCAGCATTTT. Protein product: CASSSPTGSGPQHF.

In this sample, this clonotype turned up many times. The rearrangement uses TRBV10-3 and TRBJ2-7, with 8 bases lining up with TRBD2. J gave up 4 bases and V 4 bases, and 3 bases lay outside the gene matches. The CDR3 sequence is 13 residues long. CDR1 is ENHRY, CDR2 SYGVKD, per germline. For the CDR3, the DNA is TGTGCCATCAGTGCGGGAGGGGATTACGAGCAGTACTTC. Amino acid sequence: CAISAGGDYEQYF.

This clonotype was observed at least ten times. The rearrangement uses TRBV11-2 and TRBJ2-7; D remains unclear. CDR3 size: 13 residues. Per the germline V gene, CDR1 is SGHAT and CDR2 is FQNNGV. Trimming left V 1 base short and J 5 bases short, with 9 bases between. CDR3 sequence reads: CASSLVGSNEQYF. DNA of the CDR3: TGTGCCAGCAGCTTAGTAGGCAGTAACGAGCAGTACTTC.

The sample holds many counts of this clonotype. This chain connects TRBV20-1 to TRBJ1-5; 10 bases line up with TRBD1. V lost 6 bases and J lost 6; bases outside the gene matches: 8. The CDR3 totals 14 residues. CDR1 DFQATT and CDR2 SNEGSKA come from the germline V gene (reference sequence). CDR3 DNA: TGCAGTGCCGTGCCGGACAGGGGGGGTCAGCCCCAGCATTTT. As protein: CSAVPDRGGQPQHF.

This clonotype was detected only a few times. The chain uses TRBV19 and TRBJ2-7, with D perhaps matching TRBD1 (6 bases). Deletions cut 5 bases from V and 1 base from J, with 15 bases between. Germline V gene sequence: CDR1 LNHDA, CDR2 SQIVND (reference sequence). CDR3 size: 15 residues. This chain's CDR3 is CASSAGTLFSYEQYF. The CDR3 bases are TGTGCCAGTAGTGCCGGGACACTCTTTTCCTACGAGCAGTACTTC.